Following are 17 T cell receptor beta chains from one sample sequenced in a study of post-analysis software for immune sequencing data. General study results and limits: In patients, TRBV5-6, TRBV5-1 and TRBV20-1 belonged to 4 or 5 TRBV segments found more frequently than in controls.

The antigens these receptors bind are not known. TCR beta libraries were prepared from cDNA with unique molecular identifiers. TCRdb itself ran the PCR reads through MiXCR, one entry per CDR3 protein. The table records about 460,000 distinct CDR3 sequences, 40% to 55% of them present only once. The source material was blood. These receptors were obtained from a girl aged 5 to 17 with multiple sclerosis.

The gene calls are TRBV2 and TRBJ2-7; D is unclear. Per the germline V gene, CDR1 is SNHLY and CDR2 is FYNNEI. Trimming left V 6 bases short and J 6 bases short, with 12 bases between. CDR3 length: 12 residues. The CDR3 protein is CASSGERLEQYF. The CDR3 DNA reads as TGTGCCAGCAGCGGAGAGAGGCTCGAGCAGTACTTC. Filled out from reference TRBV2 and TRBJ2-7, the complete variable domain reads EPEVTQTPSHQVTQMGQEVILRCVPISNHLYFYWYRQILGQKVEFLVSFYNNEISEKSEIFDDQFSVERPDGSNFTLKIRSTKLEDSAMYFCASSGERLEQYFGPGTRLTVT.

V gene TRBV24-1 combines with J gene TRBJ1-2, with 7 positions matching TRBD1. V lost 4 bases and J lost 8; bases outside the gene matches: 15. CDR3 size: 16 residues. Germline-derived CDR1 and CDR2 are KGHDR and SFDVKD. In DNA form, the CDR3 reads TGTGCCACCAGTGACTCTGACAGGGCACTAGTCAGGGGCTACACCTTC. Amino acid sequence: CATSDSDRALVRGYTF.

With respect to this clonotype: At one boundary the junction diverges from the germline segment, which might be a read error. The genes are TRBV2 and TRBJ2-1, with 7 bases matching TRBD1. CDR3 length equals 15 residues. CDR1 and CDR2 (germline): SNHLY, FYNNEI. The CDR3 region has the DNA TGTGCCGGCAGTCGAGACAGGGTCTTGGACAATGAGCAGTTCTTC. This encodes CAGSRDRVLDNEQFF. The full variable domain, with the rest looked up from reference TRBV2 and TRBJ2-1, is EPEVTQTPSHQVTQMGQEVILRCVPISNHLYFYWYRQILGQKVEFLVSFYNNEISEKSEIFDDQFSVERPDGSNFTLKIRSTKLEDSAMYFCAGSRDRVLDNEQFFGPGTRLTVL.

J is TRBJ2-7 and V is TRBV29-1; 10 bases align to TRBD1. V shed 0 bases and J 3 bases; nucleotides not matched to a gene: 2. Per the germline V gene, CDR1 is SQVTM and CDR2 is ANQGSEA. The CDR3 runs to 14 residues. DNA of the CDR3: TGCAGCGTTGAAGACGGACAGGGGGGCTACGAGCAGTACTTC. Protein: CSVEDGQGGYEQYF.

The gene calls are TRBV6-6 and TRBJ2-1; D gene ambiguous. Matching the DNA end better, TRBJ2-7 makes the J call doubtful. CDR1 MNHNY and CDR2 SVGAGI come from the germline V gene (reference sequence). This CDR3 has 12 residues. This CDR3 is CASSVALKEQYF. CDR3 coding DNA: TGTGCCAGCAGCGTGGCCCTCAAGGAGCAGTACTTC.

The chain combines TRBV10-3 with TRBJ2-5; D may be TRBD2 (5 bases). The CDR3 totals 13 residues. CDR1 and CDR2 (germline): ENHRY, SYGVKD. V gave up 4 bases and J gave up 3 bases, with 9 bases separating them. The CDR3 loop reads CAISVGDEETQYF. CDR3 in DNA: TGTGCCATCAGTGTCGGGGATGAAGAGACCCAGTACTTC.

In this sample, this clonotype turned up a few times. This sequence joins TRBV5-1 and TRBJ1-4, with D unclear. V was pared by 4 bases and J by 2 bases, with 12 bases between. CDR1 and CDR2 from the germline V gene are SGHRS and YFSETQ. CDR3 length: 15 residues. CDR3: CASSPVSGTNEKLFF. For the CDR3, the DNA is TGCGCCAGCAGCCCGGTATCGGGGACTAATGAAAAACTGTTTTTT.

This clonotype came up a few times. The chain links TRBV27 to TRBJ1-4, with no clear D. CDR1 and CDR2 (germline): MNHEY, SMNVEV (reference sequence). The CDR3 loop spans 12 amino acids. V shed 11 bases and J shed 3 bases, with 10 bases lying between them. The CDR3 sequence is CASSGSNEKLFF. CDR3 bases: TGTGCCTCGTCAGGCTCTAATGAAAAACTGTTTTTT. Complete variable domain (other parts from reference TRBV27 and TRBJ1-4): EAQVTQNPRYLITVTGKKLTVTCSQNMNHEYMSWYRQDPGLGLRQIYYSMNVEVTDKGDVPEGYKVSRKEKRNFPLILESPSPNQTSLYFCASSGSNEKLFFGSGTQLSVL.

The chain recombines TRBV30 with TRBJ1-2, with 8 bases lining up with TRBD1. With 5 bases clipped from V and 4 bases from J, the junction kept 9 bases outside the gene matches. Germline V gene data show CDR1 as GTSNPN and CDR2 as SVGIG (reference sequence). This CDR3 is built from 14 residues. The CDR3 reads CAWEPTGGVYGYTF. CDR3 in DNA: TGTGCCTGGGAGCCCACAGGGGGTGTCTATGGCTACACCTTC.

This chain links TRBV14 with TRBJ2-7; D not certain. V was shortened by 5 bases and J by 9 bases, with 17 bases between the two germline ends. There are 13 residues in the CDR3. Germline CDR1 reads SGHDN; CDR2 reads FVKESK. Written as DNA, the CDR3 is TGTGCCAGCAGCGTCCGGGCCCCCCTTGTGCAGTACTTC. Its translation is CASSVRAPLVQYF. Full variable domain (outside the CDR3, taken from reference TRBV14 and TRBJ2-7): EAGVTQFPSHSVIEKGQTVTLRCDPISGHDNLYWYRRVMGKEIKFLLHFVKESKQDESGMPNNRFLAERTGGTYSTLKVQPAELEDSGVYFCASSVRAPLVQYFGPGTRLTVT.

This clonotype has only a few counts. This rearrangement joins TRBV7-2 to TRBJ2-1, with 7 bases aligning to TRBD1. Germline lookup yields CDR1 SGHTA and CDR2 FQGNSA. V gave up 0 bases and J gave up 2 bases; unmatched junction bases: 4. This CDR3 spans 16 amino acids. The CDR3 DNA sequence: TGTGCCAGCAGCTTAGCGCGAACAGGGGCCTACAATGAGCAGTTCTTC. Its protein is CASSLARTGAYNEQFF.

The chain carries TRBV24-1 and TRBJ2-5; D is perhaps TRBD2 (6 bases). From germline, CDR1 is KGHDR and CDR2 SFDVKD. This CDR3 contains 13 residues. V was pared by 5 bases and J by 4 bases, with 10 bases between. This CDR3 is CATSGGVAETQYF. The CDR3 region has the DNA TGTGCCACCAGTGGCGGGGTAGCAGAGACCCAGTACTTC.

V gene TRBV15 combines with J gene TRBJ1-2; 7 nucleotides align to TRBD1. This CDR3 is built from 16 residues. The V segment lost 3 bases and the J segment 8 bases; nucleotides outside the gene matches: 15. Looked up from germline, CDR1 is LNHNV and CDR2 is YYDKDF (reference sequence). In nucleotides, the CDR3 is TGTGCCACCAGCAGTCCGGGACAGACCGCTCTCGAGGGCTACACCTTC. As protein: CATSSPGQTALEGYTF. Using reference TRBV15 and TRBJ1-2 for the parts outside the CDR3, the full variable domain is DAMVIQNPRYQVTQFGKPVTLSCSQTLNHNVMYWYQQKSSQAPKLLFHYYDKDFNNEADTPDNFQSRRPNTSFCFLDIRSPGLGDTAMYLCATSSPGQTALEGYTFGSGTRLTVV.

The genes are TRBV27 and TRBJ1-2; 9 bases align to TRBD1. The V segment lost 10 bases and the J segment 8 bases; nucleotides outside the gene matches: 8. The CDR3 has 12 residues. Looked up from germline, CDR1 is MNHEY and CDR2 is SMNVEV (reference sequence). CDR3 in amino acids: CATRGTGYGYTF. DNA for the CDR3: TGTGCCACCCGGGGGACAGGGTACGGCTACACCTTC.

The V gene is TRBV7-3, the J gene TRBJ2-1; D unresolved. The J call is doubtful: the DNA matches TRBJ2-7 better. The CDR3 runs 14 residues. The germline V gene encodes CDR1 SGHTA and CDR2 FQGTGA. The CDR3 sequence: CASSLTGPNNEQYF. CDR3 DNA sequence: TGTGCCAGCAGCTTAACGGGTCCTAACAATGAGCAGTACTTC.

V gene TRBV7-9 combines with J gene TRBJ2-5, with no clear D. The ends were cut back, 0 bases at V and 1 base at J, with 9 bases in the middle. Germline CDR1 and CDR2: SEHNR and FQNEAQ (reference sequence). This CDR3 has 15 amino acids. CDR3 in amino acids: CASSLAGKGQETQYF. Written as DNA, the CDR3 is TGTGCCAGCAGCTTAGCGGGGAAGGGCCAAGAGACCCAGTACTTC. The full variable domain, its missing parts supplied by reference TRBV7-9 and TRBJ2-5, is DTGVSQNPRHKITKRGQNVTFRCDPISEHNRLYWYRQTLGQGPEFLTYFQNEAQLEKSRLLSDRFSAERPKGSFSTLEIQRTEQGDSAMYLCASSLAGKGQETQYFGPGTRLLVL.

The rearrangement joins TRBV3-1 to TRBJ2-7; D may be TRBD1 (5 bases). V lost 3 bases to trimming and J lost 2 bases, with 14 bases between them. In germline, CDR1 is LGHDT, CDR2 YNNKEL (reference sequence). The CDR3 spans 15 residues. CDR3 coding DNA: TGTGCCAGCAGCCATGAAGTAGACAGTACCTACGAGCAGTACTTC. Its protein is CASSHEVDSTYEQYF.